This TCR beta chain comes out of a study of blood T cell repertoires in COVID-19. Across the study: Collection of acute and convalescent COVID-19 samples took place in the United States, Italy and Spain. T cells, B-cell-depleted T cells, or PBMCs provided the cDNA or gDNA that served as material.

The V and J ends lost 3 bases and 4 bases, in that order; junction bases with no gene match: 5. This CDR3 is 15 amino acids long. Germline CDR1 and CDR2: SGHAT and FQDESV (reference sequence). Original handling: Amplifying reference gene primers gave estimates of nucleated cell counts. TCRdb keeps only in-frame clones here, not all; method: immunoSEQ multiplex PCR. Clonal size and the V and J genes are those of that table, whereas D and trimming came from the DNA. The sample records under 250,000 clones, 65% to 85% being singletons. The chain combines TRBV11-1 with TRBJ1-1, with TRBD1 identical over 10 bases. Sequenced sample: peripheral blood. The clonotype originates from a woman of 80 years or more with acute or convalescent COVID-19. The CDR3 is CASSFPGQGRTEAFF. CDR3 in DNA: TGTGCCAGCAGCTTTCCGGGACAGGGGCGCACTGAAGCTTTCTTT. Looking up the rest from reference TRBV11-1 and TRBJ1-1 gives the full variable domain: EAEVAQSPRYKITEKSQAVAFWCDPISGHATLYWYRQILGQGPELLVQFQDESVVDDSQLPKDRFSAERLKGVDSTLKIQPAELGDSAMYLCASSFPGQGRTEAFFGQGTRLTVV.